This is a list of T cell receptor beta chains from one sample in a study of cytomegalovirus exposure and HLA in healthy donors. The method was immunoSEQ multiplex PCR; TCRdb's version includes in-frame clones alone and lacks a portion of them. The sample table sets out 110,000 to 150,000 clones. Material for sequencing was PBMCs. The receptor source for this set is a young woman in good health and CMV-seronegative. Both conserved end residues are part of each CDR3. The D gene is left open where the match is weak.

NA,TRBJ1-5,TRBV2,TGTGCCACTCAACAGGATTATAGCAATCAGCCCCAGCATTTT,CATQQDYSNQPQHF
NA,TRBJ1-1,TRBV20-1,TGCAGTGCCCCGAGCACTGAAGCTTTCTTT,CSAPSTEAFF
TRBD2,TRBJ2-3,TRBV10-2,TGCGCCAGCAGTGCACGAGCGGGAGGGACAGATACGCAGTATTTT,CASSARAGGTDTQYF
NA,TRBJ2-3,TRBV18,TGTGCCAGCTCACCACCGGGACTGCACACAGATACGCAGTATTTT,CASSPPGLHTDTQYF
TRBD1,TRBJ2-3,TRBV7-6,TGTGCCAGCAGCTCGGGACAGGGTACGCAGTATTTT,CASSSGQGTQYF
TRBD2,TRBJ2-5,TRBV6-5,TGTGCCAGCTCCCCGGGACTAGCGGTACAAGAGACCCAGTACTTC,CASSPGLAVQETQYF
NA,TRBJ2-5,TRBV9,TGTGCCAGCAGCATGAGCGGGTCGGAGACCCAGTACTTC,CASSMSGSETQYF
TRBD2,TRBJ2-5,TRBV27,TGTGCCAGCAGTTCTCCAAGAGGTAGCGGGAGTTACGAAGAGACCCAGTACTTC,CASSSPRGSGSYEETQYF
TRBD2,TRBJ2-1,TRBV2,TGTGCCAGCAGGGGCCAGAATAGCGGGAGGGCCATATCCTACAATGAGCAGTTCTTC,CASRGQNSGRAISYNEQFF
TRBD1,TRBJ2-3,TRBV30,TGTGCCTGGAGGACAGGGGGCACAGATACGCAGTATTTT,CAWRTGGTDTQYF
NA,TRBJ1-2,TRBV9,TGTGCCAGCAGCGTAGTGGTGGACTCCAACTATGGCTACACCTTC,CASSVVVDSNYGYTF
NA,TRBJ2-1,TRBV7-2,TGTGCCAGCAGCTCCCGTCGGGTAGCGGACAATGAGCAGTTCTTC,CASSSRRVADNEQFF
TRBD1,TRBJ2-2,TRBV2,TGTGCCAGCAGGGGATCCGCAGGGGGGAACACCGGGGAGCTGTTTTTT,CASRGSAGGNTGELFF
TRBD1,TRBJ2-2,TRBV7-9,TGTGCCAGCAGCCGTGGGACAGGGGAAAACACCGGGGAGCTGTTTTTT,CASSRGTGENTGELFF
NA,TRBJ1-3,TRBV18,TGTGCCAGCTCAATGCCTGCGATTAGACTTTCTGGAAACACCATATATTTT,CASSMPAIRLSGNTIYF
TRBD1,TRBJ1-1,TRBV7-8,TGTGCCAGCAGCTTGGCAGGGGGGTTGAACACTGAAGCTTTCTTT,CASSLAGGLNTEAFF
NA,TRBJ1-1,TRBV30,TGTGCCTGGAGTGTACGCAGGGTTGGGACTGAAGCTTTCTTT,CAWSVRRVGTEAFF
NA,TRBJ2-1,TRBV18,TGTGCCAGCTCACCACCGGGCCTAACCGACAATGAGCAGTTCTTC,CASSPPGLTDNEQFF
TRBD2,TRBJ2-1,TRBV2,TGTGCCAGCAGTGAACAGGGACTAGCGGGTTTATACAATGAGCAGTTCTTC,CASSEQGLAGLYNEQFF
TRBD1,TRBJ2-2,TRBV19,TGTGCCAGTAAGCGTGGACAGGGGGCAGTCGGGGAGCTGTTTTTT,CASKRGQGAVGELFF
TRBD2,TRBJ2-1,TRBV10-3,TGTGCCATCAGGAATCAGGGACTAGCGGGAAACAATGAGCAGTTCTTC,CAIRNQGLAGNNEQFF
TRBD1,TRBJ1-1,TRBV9,TGTGCCAGCAGCGGAGGACAGGGCGAAGCTTTCTTT,CASSGGQGEAFF
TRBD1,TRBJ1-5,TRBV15,TGTGCCACCAGCAAAAACAGGGGGCAGAATCAGCCCCAGCATTTT,CATSKNRGQNQPQHF
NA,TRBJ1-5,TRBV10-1,TGCGCCAGAAAATTCGGGCGGGGTCAGCCCCAGCATTTT,CARKFGRGQPQHF
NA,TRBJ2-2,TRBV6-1,TGTGCCAGCAGCCTACAGGGCACCGGGGAGCTGTTTTTT,CASSLQGTGELFF
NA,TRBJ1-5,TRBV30,TGTGCCTGGAGCCATGCTTCCGGGGTTGGTCAGCCCCAGCATTTT,CAWSHASGVGQPQHF
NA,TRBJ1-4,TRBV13,TGTGCCAGCACCCTGGGGCTGGTCGGAGAAAAACTGTTTTTT,CASTLGLVGEKLFF
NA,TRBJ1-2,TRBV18,TGTGCCAGCTCACCACCCCGGTTGCAAGGCTACACCTTC,CASSPPRLQGYTF
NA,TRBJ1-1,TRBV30,TGTGCCTGGAGTGGGAGGAGGGGCACTGAAGCTTTCTTT,CAWSGRRGTEAFF
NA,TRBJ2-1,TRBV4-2,TGTGCCAGCAGCCAAGAGAGAAGCGAATACAATGAGCAGTTCTTC,CASSQERSEYNEQFF
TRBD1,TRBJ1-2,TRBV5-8,TGTGCCAGCAGCTTGGAAGGACAGGTTAACTATGGCTACACCTTC,CASSLEGQVNYGYTF
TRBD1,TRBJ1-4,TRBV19,TGTGCCAGTAGTCTTCAGGGACAGGGATTTGAAAAACTGTTTTTT,CASSLQGQGFEKLFF
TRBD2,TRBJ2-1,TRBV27,TGTGCCAGCAGTGAAGCGGGAGGCTGGCATGAGCAGTTCTTC,CASSEAGGWHEQFF
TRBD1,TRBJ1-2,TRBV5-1,TGCGCCAGCAGCCCGGAACAGGGGGCGGCCTATGGCTACACCTTC,CASSPEQGAAYGYTF
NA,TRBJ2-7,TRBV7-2,TGTGCCAGCAGCTTAGGCAGCGCTTACGAGCAGTACTTC,CASSLGSAYEQYF
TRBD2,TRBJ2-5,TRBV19,TGTGCCAGTAGCCTGGGGACTAGCGAGCCCAGGACCCAGTACTTC,CASSLGTSEPRTQYF
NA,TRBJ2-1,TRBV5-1,TGCGCCAGCAGCTCGTCCAATGAGCAGTTCTTC,CASSSSNEQFF
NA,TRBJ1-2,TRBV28,TGTGCCAGCAAGGGGCTGGAATTCTATGGCTACACCTTC,CASKGLEFYGYTF
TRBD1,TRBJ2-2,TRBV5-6,TGTGCCAGCAGCTTCGGGACAGGCACCGGGGAGCTGTTTTTT,CASSFGTGTGELFF
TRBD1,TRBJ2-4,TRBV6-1,TGTGCCAGCAGTTCATCCGGGACAGGCGTTAACATTCAGTACTTC,CASSSSGTGVNIQYF
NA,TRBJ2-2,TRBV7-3,TGTGCCAGCAGCCCACTTTTCGGCGGGGAGCTGTTTTTT,CASSPLFGGELFF
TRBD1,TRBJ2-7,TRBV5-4,TGTGCCAGCAGCGTCCGGGACAGGGGGCCCTACGAGCAGTACTTC,CASSVRDRGPYEQYF
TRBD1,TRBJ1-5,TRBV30,TGTGCCTGGAGTGTACAGGGGGGGCTCAGCAATCAGCCCCAGCATTTT,CAWSVQGGLSNQPQHF
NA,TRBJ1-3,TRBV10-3,TGTGCCATCAGGCTCACAGGGTCTGGAAACACCATATATTTT,CAIRLTGSGNTIYF
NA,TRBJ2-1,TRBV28,TGTGCCAGCAGCCCTTCGGGGGAGCCCCCCAATGAGCAGTTCTTC,CASSPSGEPPNEQFF
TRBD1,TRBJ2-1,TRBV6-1,TGTGCCAGTTTACGTAGGACAGGGGTAACCAATGAGCAGTTCTTC,CASLRRTGVTNEQFF
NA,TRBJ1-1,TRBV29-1,TGCAGCGTTGATGCCCCCCCCAGGGCTATGAACACTGAAGCTTTCTTT,CSVDAPPRAMNTEAFF
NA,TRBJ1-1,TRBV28,TGTGCCAGCAGTTTGGGCACAACTCCAAGGAACACTGAAGCTTTCTTT,CASSLGTTPRNTEAFF
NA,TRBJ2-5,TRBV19,TGTGCCAGTAGTCAACGGACAGCTGTAGAGACCCAGTACTTC,CASSQRTAVETQYF
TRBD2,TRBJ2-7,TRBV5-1,TGCGCCAGCGAGGGGGGGGACCCCAGGAAGCGGGAGCACGAGCAGTACTTC,CASEGGDPRKREHEQYF
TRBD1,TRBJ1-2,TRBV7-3,TGTGCCAGCAGCTTAACATCGGGACAGGGCTACACCTTC,CASSLTSGQGYTF
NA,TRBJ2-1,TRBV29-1,TGCAGCGTTGAGTGGGAGTCCTACAATGAGCAGTTCTTC,CSVEWESYNEQFF
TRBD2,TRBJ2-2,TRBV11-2,TGTGCCAGCAGCCCGGGACTAGCGGACACCGGGGAGCTGTTTTTT,CASSPGLADTGELFF
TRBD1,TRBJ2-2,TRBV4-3,TGCGCCAGCAGCCAAGGACAGGGGGTGATCACCGGGGAGCTGTTTTTT,CASSQGQGVITGELFF
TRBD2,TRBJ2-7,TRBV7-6,TGTGCCAGCAGCCCCGTTGGTAGCGGGAGCAACGAGCAGTACTTC,CASSPVGSGSNEQYF
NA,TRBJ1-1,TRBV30,TGTGCCTGGACCATGAACGCGAGCACTGAAGCTTTCTTT,CAWTMNASTEAFF
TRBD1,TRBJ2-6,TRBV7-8,TGTGCCAGCAGCTTAACAGGGGGCGTTGCTGGGGCCAACGTCCTGACTTTC,CASSLTGGVAGANVLTF